The 8 T cell receptor beta chains below come from one sample, sequenced in a study of vaccination and CD4 T cells after COVID-19. With the Oncomine TCR Beta short-read assay, DNA from cultured CD4+ T cells was sequenced. A single record per CDR3 protein comes from TCRdb applying MiXCR to the PCR reads. The sample records tens of thousands of distinct CDR3 sequences, about 35% being singletons. For these receptors, no antigen is known. The time point is: late sampling 161 to 241 days after vaccination in three convalescent patients. Treatment described: approximately 11-day PBMC culture with coronavirus spike peptide pools or control peptides (ViraFEST assay). The sample consisted of CD4+ T cells from blood, cultured in vitro, taken about 7 months after SARS-CoV-2 vaccination. These receptors were obtained from a human donor who had recovered from COVID-19.

This clonotype was observed a handful of times. The J gene is TRBJ2-7, the V gene TRBV18; D gene uncertain. CDR3 size: 14 residues. CDR1 KGHSH and CDR2 LQKENI come from the germline V gene. Trimming cost V 1 base and J 0 bases, with 7 bases left between them. CDR3 bases: TGTGCCAGCTCACCACTCACTGACTCCTACGAGCAGTACTTC. The encoded protein is CASSPLTDSYEQYF.

This clonotype has only a few counts. The rearrangement links TRBV7-9 to TRBJ2-7; 11 nucleotides line up with TRBD1. There are 15 residues in the CDR3. Germline loops: CDR1 SEHNR, CDR2 FQNEAQ (reference sequence). V was pared by 3 bases and J by 7 bases, with 8 bases of the junction left unmatched. CDR3 DNA: TGTGCCAGCAGCTTCGGGGACAGGGGGGTTAGGGAGCAGTACTTC. The encoded protein is CASSFGDRGVREQYF.

A few counts support this clonotype. The rearrangement links TRBV7-8 to TRBJ2-7; the D is unclear. Per the germline V gene, CDR1 is SGHVS and CDR2 is FQNEAQ. V lost 5 bases, J lost 3 bases, and 5 bases lay in between. The CDR3 has 11 amino acids. CDR3 DNA: TGTGCCAGCAGCGTAAACTACGAGCAGTACTTC. Encoded protein: CASSVNYEQYF.

This clonotype turned up a few times. This chain links TRBV28 with TRBJ2-7; D perhaps matches TRBD1 (5 bases). CDR1 and CDR2 (germline): MDHEN, SYDVKM. The CDR3 is made up of 16 amino acids. V was trimmed by 2 bases and J by 5 bases, leaving 19 bases between them. The CDR3 spells CASSLGPGRVGDEQYF. The CDR3 bases are TGTGCCAGCAGTTTAGGGCCCGGCAGGGTTGGGGACGAGCAGTACTTC.

The DNA for the CDR3 is TGCAGTGCTAGTCGGCGGACTAGCGAAGTACCAGATACGCAGTATTTT. It specifies CSASRRTSEVPDTQYF. V usage is TRBV20-1 and J usage is TRBJ2-3; 9 bases match TRBD2. This CDR3 has 16 amino acids. V gave up 3 bases and J gave up 4 bases; unmatched junction bases: 11. Germline-derived CDR1 and CDR2 are DFQATT and SNEGSKA (reference sequence).

This clonotype was counted between two and nine times. The chain employs TRBV10-3 and TRBJ2-7; TRBD2 might be the D (7 bases). CDR3 length: 16 residues. The V end lost 3 bases, the J end lost 3 bases, and 18 bases lay between the germline ends. The germline V gene has CDR1 ENHRY and CDR2 SYGVKD. The CDR3 coding sequence is TGTGCCATCAGTGATGTCGGGGGGAGGGGGGACTACGAGCAGTACTTC. Residues: CAISDVGGRGDYEQYF.

The CDR3 loop reads CASSLFPRESYNEQFF. CDR3 DNA: TGTGCCAGCAGCTTATTCCCGCGGGAATCCTACAATGAGCAGTTCTTC. The rearrangement joins TRBV7-6 to TRBJ2-1; weak D call: TRBD2 (6 bases). Germline-derived CDR1 and CDR2 are SGHVS and FNYEAQ. V was cut by 2 bases and J by 1 base, with 12 bases left in between. The CDR3 has 16 residues.

The chain is built from TRBV20-1 and TRBJ2-1; 10 nucleotides align to TRBD2. The CDR3 loop spans 14 amino acids. The V gene's germline CDR1 is DFQATT and CDR2 SNEGSKA (reference sequence). V dropped 2 bases and J dropped 6; count of bases not matched to a gene: 4. CDR3 sequence: CSARLAGEGNEQFF. In DNA, the CDR3 is TGCAGTGCTAGACTAGCGGGAGAGGGCAATGAGCAGTTCTTC.